These 5 T cell receptor beta chains share one sample of origin, sequenced in a study of post-analysis software for immune sequencing data. These receptors have no identified antigens. Presence of unique molecular identifiers characterized the TCR beta cDNA libraries. TCRdb ran MiXCR on the PCR reads and lists one entry per CDR3 protein. The sample yields 650,000 to 850,000 distinct CDR3 sequences, under 70% seen once. The study's findings and limits: A few TRBV segments appeared more often in patients than in controls, and TRBV5-6, TRBV5-1 and TRBV20-1 were among these.

The sequenced sample consisted of blood. All receptors come from a girl aged 5 to 17 with multiple sclerosis.

This chain's CDR3 is CSARRPDSGANVLTF. For the CDR3, the DNA is TGCAGTGCTAGAAGACCGGACTCTGGGGCCAACGTCCTGACTTTC. The J gene is TRBJ2-6, the V gene TRBV20-1; no reliable D call. V dropped 2 bases and J dropped 0 bases, with 8 bases sitting between them. This CDR3 has 15 amino acids. CDR1 and CDR2 (germline): DFQATT, SNEGSKA (reference sequence).

The table lists this clonotype with many counts. J is TRBJ2-4 and V is TRBV5-1, with 8 bases fitting TRBD1. The germline CDR1 and CDR2 sequences are SGHRS and YFSETQ. The CDR3 totals 13 residues. Trimming removed 4 bases from V and 7 bases from J; junction bases left unmatched: 4. The CDR3 sequence: CASSDGQGNIQYF. CDR3 nucleotides: TGCGCCAGCAGCGACGGACAGGGCAACATTCAGTACTTC.

The rearrangement uses TRBV30 and TRBJ2-1, with TRBD2 matching over 7 bases. Germline V gives CDR1 GTSNPN, CDR2 SVGIG (reference sequence). V dropped 2 bases and J dropped 3; count of bases not matched to a gene: 7. This CDR3 contains 15 residues. In DNA, the CDR3 is TGTGCCTGGAGTCCCGCGGGCGGGAGCTACAATGAGCAGTTCTTC. Translating it yields CAWSPAGGSYNEQFF.

The chain has TRBV20-1 and TRBJ1-2; no definite D call. V gave up 1 base and J gave up 4 bases, with 1 base separating them. Germline CDR1 is DFQATT and CDR2 is SNEGSKA (reference sequence). The CDR3 length is 10 residues. The CDR3 protein is CSARVYGYTF. As DNA, the CDR3 is TGCAGTGCTAGAGTCTATGGCTACACCTTC.

This clonotype occurred a few times. The CDR3: CASSGGISTDTQYF. Here the CDR3 DNA reads TGTGCCAGCAGCGGGGGTATTTCCACAGATACGCAGTATTTT. The chain is built from TRBV9 and TRBJ2-3; D is uncertain. Germline lookup yields CDR1 SGDLS and CDR2 YYNGEE. Deletions cut 3 bases from V and 2 bases from J, with 10 bases between. The CDR3 has 14 residues.